This T cell receptor (beta chain) was captured in a study of blood T cell repertoires in COVID-19. At the level of the study: Acute-phase and convalescent COVID-19 samples originated in the United States, Italy and Spain.

CDR3 size: 16 residues. From germline, CDR1 is SEHNR and CDR2 FQNEAQ (reference sequence). V lost 1 base, J lost 6 bases, and 5 bases stayed unmatched. Those enrolled in Seattle joined during active infection and were followed longitudinally afterward. Assay: immunoSEQ multiplex PCR; the TCRdb copy retains only in-frame clones and omits some. The data hold about 240,000 clones, with about nine tenths observed a single time. Sequencing was performed on peripheral blood. This receptor was obtained from a man aged 30-40 years with COVID-19, enrolled during active disease. The V and J genes are TRBV7-9 and TRBJ2-3; 12 nucleotides match TRBD1. The CDR3, as DNA: TGTGCCAGCAGCTTAGTGGGGACAGGGGGCCCCGATACGCAGTATTTT. It encodes CASSLVGTGGPDTQYF.